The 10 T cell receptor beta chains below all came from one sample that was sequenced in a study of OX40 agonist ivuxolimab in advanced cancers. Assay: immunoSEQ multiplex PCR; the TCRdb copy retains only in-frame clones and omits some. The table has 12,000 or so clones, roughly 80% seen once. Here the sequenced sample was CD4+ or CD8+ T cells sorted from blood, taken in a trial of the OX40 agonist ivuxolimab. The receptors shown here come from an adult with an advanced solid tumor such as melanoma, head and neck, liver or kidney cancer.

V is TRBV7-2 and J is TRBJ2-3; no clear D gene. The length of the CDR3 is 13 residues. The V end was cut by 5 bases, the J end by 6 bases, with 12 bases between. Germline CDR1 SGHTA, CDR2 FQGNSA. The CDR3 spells CASSTSIMDTQYF. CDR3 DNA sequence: TGTGCCAGCAGCACAAGCATCATGGATACGCAGTATTTT.

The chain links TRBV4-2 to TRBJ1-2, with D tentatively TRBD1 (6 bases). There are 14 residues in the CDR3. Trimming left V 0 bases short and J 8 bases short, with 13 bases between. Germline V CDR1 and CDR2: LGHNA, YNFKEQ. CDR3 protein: CASSQDLGANGYTF. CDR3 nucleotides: TGTGCCAGCAGCCAAGATCTGGGGGCAAACGGCTACACCTTC.

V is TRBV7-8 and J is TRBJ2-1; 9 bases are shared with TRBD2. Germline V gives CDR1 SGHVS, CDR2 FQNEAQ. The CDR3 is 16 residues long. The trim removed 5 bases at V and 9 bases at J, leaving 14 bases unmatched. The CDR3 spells CASSRPGTSQNGEQFF. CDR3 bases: TGTGCCAGCAGCCGTCCCGGGACTAGCCAAAACGGTGAGCAGTTCTTC.

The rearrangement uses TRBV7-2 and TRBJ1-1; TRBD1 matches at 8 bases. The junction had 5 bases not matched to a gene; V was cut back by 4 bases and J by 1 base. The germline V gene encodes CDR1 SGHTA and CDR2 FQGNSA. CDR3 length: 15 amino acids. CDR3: CASSSDRGENTEAFF. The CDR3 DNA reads TGTGCCAGCAGCTCTGACAGGGGTGAGAACACTGAAGCTTTCTTT.

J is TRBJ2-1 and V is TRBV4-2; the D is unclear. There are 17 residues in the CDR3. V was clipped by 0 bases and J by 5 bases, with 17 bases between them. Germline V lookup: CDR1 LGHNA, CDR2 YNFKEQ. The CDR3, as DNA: TGTGCCAGCAGCCAAGACCTAGTTGGGCCCTTGGACAATGAGCAGTTCTTC. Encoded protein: CASSQDLVGPLDNEQFF.

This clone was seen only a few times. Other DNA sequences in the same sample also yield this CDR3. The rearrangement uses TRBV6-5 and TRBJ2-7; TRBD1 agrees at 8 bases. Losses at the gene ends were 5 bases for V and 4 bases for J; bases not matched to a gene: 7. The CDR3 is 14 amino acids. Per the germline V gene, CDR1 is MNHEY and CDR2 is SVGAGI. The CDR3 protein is CASSPGTGRYEQYF. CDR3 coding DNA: TGTGCCAGCAGTCCCGGGACAGGCCGGTACGAGCAGTACTTC.

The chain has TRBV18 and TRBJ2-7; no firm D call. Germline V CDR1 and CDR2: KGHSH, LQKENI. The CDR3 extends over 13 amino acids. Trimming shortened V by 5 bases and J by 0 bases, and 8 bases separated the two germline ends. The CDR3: CASSNTDSYEQYF. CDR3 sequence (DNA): TGTGCCAGCTCAAATACAGACTCCTACGAGCAGTACTTC. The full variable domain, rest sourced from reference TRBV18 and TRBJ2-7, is NAGVMQNPRHLVRRRGQEARLRCSPMKGHSHVYWYRQLPEEGLKFMVYLQKENIIDESGMPKERFSAEFPKEGPSILRIQQVVRGDSAAYFCASSNTDSYEQYFGPGTRLTVT.

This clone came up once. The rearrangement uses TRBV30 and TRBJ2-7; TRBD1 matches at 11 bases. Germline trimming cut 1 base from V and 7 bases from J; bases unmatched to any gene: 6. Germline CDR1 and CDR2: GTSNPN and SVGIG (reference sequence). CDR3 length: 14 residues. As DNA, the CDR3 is TGTGCCTGGAGTGACCCGGGACAGGGGGGGGAGCAGTACTTC. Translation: CAWSDPGQGGEQYF.

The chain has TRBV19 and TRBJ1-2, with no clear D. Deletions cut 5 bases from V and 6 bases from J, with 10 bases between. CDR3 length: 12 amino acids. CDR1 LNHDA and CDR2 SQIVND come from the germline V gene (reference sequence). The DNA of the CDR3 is TGTGCCAGTAGTTGGACGGCGCATGGCTACACCTTC. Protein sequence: CASSWTAHGYTF.

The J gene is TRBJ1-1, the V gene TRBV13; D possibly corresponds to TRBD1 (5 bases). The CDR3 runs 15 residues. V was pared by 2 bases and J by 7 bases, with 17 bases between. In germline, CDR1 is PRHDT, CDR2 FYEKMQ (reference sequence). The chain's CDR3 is CASSLTGTGTVEAFF. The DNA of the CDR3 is TGTGCCAGCAGCTTAACCGGGACTGGAACCGTTGAAGCTTTCTTT.